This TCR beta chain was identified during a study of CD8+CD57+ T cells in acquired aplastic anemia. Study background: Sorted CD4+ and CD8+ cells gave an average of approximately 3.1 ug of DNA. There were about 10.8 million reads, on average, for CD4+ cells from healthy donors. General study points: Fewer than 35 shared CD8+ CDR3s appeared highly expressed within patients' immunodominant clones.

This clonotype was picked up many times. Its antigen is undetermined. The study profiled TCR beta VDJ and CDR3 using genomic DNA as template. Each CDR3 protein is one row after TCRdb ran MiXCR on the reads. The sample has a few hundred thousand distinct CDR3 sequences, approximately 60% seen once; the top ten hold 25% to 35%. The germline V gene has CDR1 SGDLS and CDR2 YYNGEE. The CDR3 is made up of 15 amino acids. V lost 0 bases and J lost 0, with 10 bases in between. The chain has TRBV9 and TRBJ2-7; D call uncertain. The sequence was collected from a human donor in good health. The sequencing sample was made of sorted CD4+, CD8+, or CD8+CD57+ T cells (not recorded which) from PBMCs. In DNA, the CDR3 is TGTGCCAGCAGCGTAGGAAGCGCGGACTCCTACGAGCAGTACTTC. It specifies CASSVGSADSYEQYF.